This T cell receptor beta chain came from a study of control samples from healthy donors and cancer patients. The CDR3 has 15 amino acids. Per the germline V gene, CDR1 is MNHEY and CDR2 is SVGAGI. With 7 bases clipped from V and 4 bases from J, the junction kept 6 bases outside the gene matches. TCRdb's table, derived via immunoSEQ multiplex PCR, lists solely in-frame clones and lacks some. The sample shows some 150,000 clones, about 94% of them seen only once. V usage is TRBV6-5 and J usage is TRBJ2-7; 14 positions agree with TRBD2. Sequences were obtained from blood. This clonotype was obtained from a man between 45 and 60 years old in good health. CDR3 DNA: TGTGCCAGCACCGCGGGACTAGCGGGAGCGTACGAGCAGTACTTC. Its protein product is CASTAGLAGAYEQYF.